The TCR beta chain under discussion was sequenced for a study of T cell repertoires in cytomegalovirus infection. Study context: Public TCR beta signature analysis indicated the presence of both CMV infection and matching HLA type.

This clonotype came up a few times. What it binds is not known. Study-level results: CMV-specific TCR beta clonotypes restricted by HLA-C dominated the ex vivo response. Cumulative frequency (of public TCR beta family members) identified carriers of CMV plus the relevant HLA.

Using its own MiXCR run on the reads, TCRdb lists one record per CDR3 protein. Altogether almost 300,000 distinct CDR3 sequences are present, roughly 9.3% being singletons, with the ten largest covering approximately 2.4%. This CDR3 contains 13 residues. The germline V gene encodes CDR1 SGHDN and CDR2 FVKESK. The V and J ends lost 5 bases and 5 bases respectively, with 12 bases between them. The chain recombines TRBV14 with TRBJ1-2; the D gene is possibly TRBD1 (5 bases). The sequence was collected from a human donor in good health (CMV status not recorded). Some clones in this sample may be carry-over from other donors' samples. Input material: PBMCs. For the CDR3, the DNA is TGTGCCAGCAGCATACAGGAGGGATATGGCTACACCTTC. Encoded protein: CASSIQEGYGYTF.